The 21 T cell receptor beta chains below were found in one sample sequenced in a study of beta chain features in type 1 diabetes. The entirety of the isolated RNA underwent reverse transcription, so expressed TCRB transcripts were sequenced. TCRdb keeps only in-frame clones here, not all; method: immunoSEQ multiplex PCR. The sample has roughly 380,000 clones, 20% seen once; the top ten hold 0.044%. Sequenced sample: naive CD4+ T cells from blood. These receptors were taken from a woman between 18 and 29 years old in good health.

The chain links TRBV29-1 to TRBJ2-7; D might be TRBD2 (5 bases). The CDR3 has 11 amino acids. Trimming pared 7 bases from V and 5 bases from J, leaving 12 bases between. CDR1 is SQVTM, CDR2 ANQGSEA, per germline. CDR3 bases: TGCAGCGCCGGCGGGCGGGACGAGCAGTACTTC. The encoded protein is CSAGGRDEQYF.

This sequence joins TRBV2 and TRBJ1-2, with D perhaps matching TRBD1 (5 bases). The ends were cut back, 3 bases at V and 2 bases at J, with 10 bases in the middle. This CDR3 is built from 14 residues. Germline loops: CDR1 SNHLY, CDR2 FYNNEI. DNA of the CDR3: TGTGCCAGCAGTGAGGGACTGAAAAACTATGGCTACACCTTC. This translates into CASSEGLKNYGYTF.

This clone was seen a few times. This chain connects TRBV10-3 to TRBJ1-2; D perhaps matches TRBD1 (6 bases). Trimming stripped 8 bases from V and 0 bases from J, with 19 bases between. This CDR3 is built from 16 residues. Germline V gene data show CDR1 as ENHRY and CDR2 as SYGVKD. Written as DNA, the CDR3 is TGTGCCATCCGGGGGGGGGCTGCCCCCGCTAACTATGGCTACACCTTC. Residues: CAIRGGAAPANYGYTF.

The chain employs TRBV5-6 and TRBJ2-1; TRBD2 agrees at 9 bases. The CDR3 totals 14 residues. Germline V lookup: CDR1 SGHDT, CDR2 YYEEEE. The ends lost 5 bases at V and 5 bases at J; junction bases unmatched: 5. In DNA, the CDR3 is TGTGCCAGCAGTCTCATAGCGGGAGACAATGAGCAGTTCTTC. As protein: CASSLIAGDNEQFF.

The CDR3 coding sequence is TGTGCCAGCAGCCGGGACAGGGGGCTTGAGGAGCAGTACTTC. Translation: CASSRDRGLEEQYF. The chain is built from TRBV9 and TRBJ2-7; TRBD1 aligns across 12 bases. The CDR3 contains 14 residues. V was pared by 4 bases and J by 7 bases, with 6 bases of the junction left unmatched. Germline-derived CDR1 and CDR2 are SGDLS and YYNGEE.

V gene TRBV30 combines with J gene TRBJ1-4, with D hard to call. Trimming pared 2 bases from V and 8 bases from J, leaving 12 bases between. Germline loops: CDR1 GTSNPN, CDR2 SVGIG (reference sequence). The length of the CDR3 is 13 residues. CDR3 sequence: CAWSREDREKLFF. As DNA, the CDR3 is TGTGCCTGGAGTCGGGAAGATAGAGAAAAACTGTTTTTT.

This chain links TRBV30 with TRBJ2-3; TRBD1 might be the D (5 bases). The CDR3 has 13 amino acids. Per germline, CDR1 GTSNPN and CDR2 SVGIG (reference sequence). V lost 4 bases, J lost 3 bases, and 11 bases lay in between. For the CDR3, the DNA is TGTGCCTGGACCCCCTCAGGGACAGATACGCAGTATTTT. This gives the protein CAWTPSGTDTQYF.

This clone was seen more than once but under ten times. The chain employs TRBV30 and TRBJ2-5; perhaps TRBD2 as D (6 bases). Germline loops: CDR1 GTSNPN, CDR2 SVGIG (reference sequence). This CDR3 contains 15 residues. Trimming took off 3 bases at V and 5 bases at J, with 19 bases between the two ends. The CDR3 spells CAWRFRRGGAETQYF. Written as DNA, the CDR3 is TGTGCCTGGAGGTTTCGGCGAGGCGGGGCGGAGACCCAGTACTTC.

This clone has more than one count but fewer than ten. J is TRBJ2-7 and V is TRBV5-1, with 7 positions matching TRBD1. The CDR3 spans 15 residues. CDR1 and CDR2 from the germline V gene are SGHRS and YFSETQ. Trimming removed 0 bases from V and 1 base from J; junction bases left unmatched: 4. The CDR3 loop reads CASSLDEGASYEQYF. CDR3 nucleotide sequence: TGCGCCAGCAGCTTGGATGAGGGGGCATCCTACGAGCAGTACTTC.

This clone appeared a few times. V is TRBV5-1 and J is TRBJ2-1; 11 bases align to TRBD2. This CDR3 is built from 15 residues. V trimming: 2 bases; J trimming: 7 bases; junction bases outside the gene matches: 5. Germline CDR1 SGHRS, CDR2 YFSETQ. CDR3 residues: CASSLLAGAPNEQFF. CDR3 DNA sequence: TGCGCCAGCAGCTTACTAGCGGGGGCACCTAATGAGCAGTTCTTC.

The gene calls are TRBV7-9 and TRBJ1-4, with 7 bases lining up with TRBD1. Trimming at V came to 4 bases and at J to 2 bases, leaving 1 base not matched to a gene. CDR1 SEHNR and CDR2 FQNEAQ come from the germline V gene (reference sequence). CDR3 size: 14 residues. This CDR3 is CASSSQGTNEKLFF. Here the CDR3 DNA reads TGTGCCAGCAGCTCACAGGGGACTAATGAAAAACTGTTTTTT. Complete variable domain (other parts from reference TRBV7-9 and TRBJ1-4): DTGVSQNPRHKITKRGQNVTFRCDPISEHNRLYWYRQTLGQGPEFLTYFQNEAQLEKSRLLSDRFSAERPKGSFSTLEIQRTEQGDSAMYLCASSSQGTNEKLFFGSGTQLSVL.

This clone was picked up a small number of times. This chain links TRBV21-1 with TRBJ1-1. TRBV21-1 is termed a pseudogene. The CDR3 consists of 15 residues. The CDR3 here is CASSTREGANTEAFF. CDR3 nucleotide sequence: TGTGCCAGCAGCACCCGAGAGGGAGCGAACACTGAAGCTTTCTTT.

This clone was picked up a small number of times. The genes are TRBV5-4 and TRBJ2-7; possibly TRBD2 for D (5 bases). CDR3 length: 14 amino acids. Trimming pared 0 bases from V and 3 bases from J, leaving 10 bases between. Germline CDR1 is SGHNT and CDR2 is YYREEE (reference sequence). CDR3 DNA: TGTGCCAGCAGCTTGGATGGGAGAAGCTACGAGCAGTACTTC. Protein product: CASSLDGRSYEQYF.

This clone has a handful of counts. The chain combines TRBV19 with TRBJ1-2, with D perhaps TRBD1 (6 bases). The length of the CDR3 is 15 residues. V lost 7 bases and J lost 2, with 17 bases in between. From germline, CDR1 is LNHDA and CDR2 SQIVND (reference sequence). The CDR3 DNA follows: TGTGCCAGTACCCCACAGGGACCTCTCAACTATGGCTACACCTTC. Its translation is CASTPQGPLNYGYTF.

This clone was seen a few times. The chain couples TRBV29-1 to TRBJ2-7; 9 bases line up with TRBD1. Germline CDR1 is SQVTM and CDR2 is ANQGSEA. Losses at the gene ends were 2 bases for V and 5 bases for J; bases not matched to a gene: 10. The CDR3 loop spans 15 amino acids. The CDR3 loop reads CSVELTGDRDHEQYF. The DNA for the CDR3 is TGCAGCGTTGAACTCACCGGGGACAGGGACCACGAGCAGTACTTC.

There are a few counts of this clone. The chain uses TRBV5-6 and TRBJ2-5; 11 bases match TRBD2. CDR3 size: 14 residues. Trimming took 7 bases from V and 5 from J; bases not matched to a gene: 7. Germline V gene sequence: CDR1 SGHDT, CDR2 YYEEEE. CDR3 residues: CASGRLAGQETQYF. In DNA, the CDR3 is TGTGCCAGCGGGAGACTAGCGGGACAGGAGACCCAGTACTTC.

The genes are TRBV7-9 and TRBJ1-1; D uncertain. Per germline, CDR1 SEHNR and CDR2 FQNEAQ (reference sequence). The CDR3 sequence is 11 residues long. The V gene lost 7 bases and the J gene lost 7 bases, with 10 bases spanning the gap. In DNA, the CDR3 is TGTGCCAGCACCCAGCGGGGTGAAGCTTTCTTT. Translating it yields CASTQRGEAFF.

This chain links TRBV6-5 with TRBJ2-5, with TRBD1 identical over 7 bases. The CDR3 consists of 15 residues. The germline V gene encodes CDR1 MNHEY and CDR2 SVGAGI. After removal of 7 bases from V and 5 bases from J, the junction contained 13 bases not matched to a gene. The CDR3 DNA sequence: TGTGCCAGCACTCGAACAGGGGCCGGTGGCGAGACCCAGTACTTC. Its protein product is CASTRTGAGGETQYF.

The CDR3 DNA follows: TGTGCCAGCCTGAGGACAGGGATCGATGAGCAGTTCTTC. Translating gives CASLRTGIDEQFF. The chain combines TRBV7-9 with TRBJ2-1, with 8 bases identical to TRBD1. The CDR3 contains 13 residues. Germline V CDR1 and CDR2: SEHNR, FQNEAQ (reference sequence). V shed 8 bases, J shed 8 bases, and the junction held 8 bases outside the gene matches.

The V and J genes are TRBV5-1 and TRBJ2-2; 10 nucleotides match TRBD1. Looked up from germline, CDR1 is SGHRS and CDR2 is YFSETQ. This CDR3 has 14 amino acids. The J segment lost 7 bases and the V segment lost 4 bases, leaving 4 bases of the junction unmatched. CDR3 sequence: CASSRDRGGGELFF. The CDR3 nucleotides read TGCGCCAGCAGCCGGGACAGGGGCGGCGGGGAGCTGTTTTTT.

This clone has more than one count but fewer than ten. Other DNA sequences in this specimen translate into the identical CDR3. V and J are TRBV10-3 and TRBJ1-1; D is ambiguous. CDR1 and CDR2 (germline): ENHRY, SYGVKD. V lost 7 bases and J lost 4, with 10 bases in between. There are 12 residues in the CDR3. The CDR3 reads CAITPGGTEAFF. As DNA, the CDR3 is TGTGCCATCACTCCCGGCGGCACTGAAGCTTTCTTT.